The 21 T cell receptor beta chains below all came from one sample that was sequenced in a study of T cell repertoires in cytomegalovirus infection. TCRdb recomputed calls from the reads with MiXCR, one row per CDR3 protein. Here the sample spans fewer than 550,000 distinct CDR3 sequences, approximately 31% being singletons. Sequencing input: PBMCs. The receptors were sampled from a human donor in good health (CMV status not recorded). Some clones in this sample may be carry-over from other donors' samples.

In its sample, this clonotype was seen a few times. The chain uses TRBV7-2 and TRBJ1-1, with 7 positions matching TRBD1. The CDR3 runs to 15 residues. V dropped 3 bases and J dropped 7; count of bases not matched to a gene: 11. Germline V CDR1 and CDR2: SGHTA, FQGNSA. The CDR3 DNA sequence: TGTGCCAGCAGCTTCTTGACAGGGCTTCCGTTTGAAGCTTTCTTT. Amino acid sequence: CASSFLTGLPFEAFF.

This clonotype was recorded a few times. This chain uses TRBV7-2 with TRBJ1-2; 8 nucleotides line up with TRBD1. The CDR3 spans 15 residues. Germline CDR1 is SGHTA and CDR2 is FQGNSA. J lost 3 bases, V lost 5 bases, and 8 bases had no gene match. For the CDR3, the DNA is TGTGCCAGCAGCCCTCGGACAGGGAGGCACTATGGCTACACCTTC. Translating it yields CASSPRTGRHYGYTF.

The V gene is TRBV13, the J gene TRBJ2-3, with no clear D. Germline V gene data show CDR1 as PRHDT and CDR2 as FYEKMQ (reference sequence). The CDR3 totals 15 residues. Trimming left V 3 bases short and J 2 bases short, with 12 bases between. As DNA, the CDR3 is TGTGCCAGCAGCTTTGGGTTGTCCTACACAGATACGCAGTATTTT. As protein: CASSFGLSYTDTQYF.

Notes on this clonotype: With a much larger clone just one base away, this may be a read error. The genes are TRBV28 and TRBJ1-1, with 9 bases lining up with TRBD1. V gave up 6 bases and J gave up 0 bases; unmatched junction bases: 14. This CDR3 region has 18 residues. CDR1 and CDR2 from the germline V gene are MDHEN and SYDVKM. The CDR3 sequence is CASSYNTGGWGMNTEAFF. The CDR3 DNA follows: TGTGCCAGCAGCTATAACACAGGGGGCTGGGGAATGAACACTGAAGCTTTCTTT.

Many counts were recorded for this clonotype. The gene calls are TRBV7-2 and TRBJ1-2; D gene unclear. The CDR3 runs to 15 residues. Deletions cut 1 base from V and 4 bases from J, with 13 bases between. CDR1 SGHTA and CDR2 FQGNSA come from the germline V gene. The CDR3 loop reads CASSLDRTLGYGYTF. The CDR3, as DNA: TGTGCCAGCAGCTTAGACAGAACCCTGGGCTATGGCTACACCTTC.

In its sample, this clonotype was seen many times. The chain couples TRBV7-8 to TRBJ2-3; no reliable D call. Trimming took off 4 bases at V and 0 bases at J, with 17 bases between the two ends. Germline V gene data show CDR1 as SGHVS and CDR2 as FQNEAQ. The CDR3 is 17 residues long. CDR3 sequence reads: CASSSRALGSSTDTQYF. CDR3 nucleotides: TGTGCCAGCAGCTCTCGGGCCTTAGGTAGTAGCACAGATACGCAGTATTTT.

As for this clonotype: This may stem from a read error, because a much larger clone lies one nucleotide away. V gene TRBV7-9 combines with J gene TRBJ1-5; tentatively, D is TRBD1 (6 bases). The CDR3 extends over 16 amino acids. The germline CDR1 and CDR2 sequences are SEHNR and FQNEAQ (reference sequence). Trimming left V 4 bases short and J 6 bases short, with 19 bases between. The CDR3 coding sequence is TGTGCCAGCAGCTGTAGGTTAGGGCAGGGGCTTCAGCCCCAGCATTTT. Translating it yields CASSCRLGQGLQPQHF.

In nucleotides, the CDR3 is TGTGCCAGTAGTATAGACAACAGGGCTTCTTACGAGCAGTACTTC. This sequence encodes CASSIDNRASYEQYF. The rearrangement uses TRBV19 and TRBJ2-7, with D possibly being TRBD1 (6 bases). Germline V lookup: CDR1 LNHDA, CDR2 SQIVND (reference sequence). V lost 0 bases to trimming and J lost 4 bases, with 13 bases between them. The CDR3 extends over 15 amino acids.

The chain links TRBV11-2 to TRBJ1-1, with D uncertain. Per the germline V gene, CDR1 is SGHAT and CDR2 is FQNNGV. The CDR3 runs 14 residues. Trimming removed 4 bases at V and 1 base at J, with 10 bases between. The CDR3 DNA reads TGTGCCAGCAGCTCCCCCTGGGGGAACACTGAAGCTTTCTTT. Its translation: CASSSPWGNTEAFF.

The chain uses TRBV7-6 and TRBJ1-1; D gene unclear. CDR3 length: 15 amino acids. Germline V gene data show CDR1 as SGHVS and CDR2 as FNYEAQ. V dropped 8 bases and J dropped 5 bases, with 21 bases sitting between them. The CDR3 DNA sequence: TGTGCCAGCGGTAAGACTGACACCCGCGGGACTGAAGCTTTCTTT. Translating it yields CASGKTDTRGTEAFF.

This clonotype was seen at least ten times. The V and J genes are TRBV5-6 and TRBJ1-3; D not certain. The V and J ends lost 0 bases and 0 bases respectively, with 7 bases between them. Germline values: CDR1 SGHDT, CDR2 YYEEEE. The CDR3 sequence is 15 residues long. The CDR3 protein is CASSLGGSSGNTIYF. The CDR3 DNA reads as TGTGCCAGCAGCTTGGGTGGCAGCTCTGGAAACACCATATATTTT.

This clonotype was seen many times. V and J are TRBV15 and TRBJ1-2; 7 bases map to TRBD1. J was trimmed by 0 bases and V by 3 bases; bases with no gene match: 7. Germline V gene data show CDR1 as LNHNV and CDR2 as YYDKDF (reference sequence). This CDR3 has 16 residues. CDR3 nucleotides: TGTGCCACCAGCAGTACAGGGGCGCTCTCTAACTATGGCTACACCTTC. Its protein product is CATSSTGALSNYGYTF.

This sequence joins TRBV12-3 or TRBV12-4 and TRBJ2-3; perhaps TRBD2 as D (6 bases). This CDR3 contains 15 residues. The ends were cut back, 8 bases at V and 7 bases at J, with 22 bases in the middle. The CDR3 DNA follows: TGTGCCAGCGCCCCGACGGGGGAGGACCCATATACGCAGTATTTT. Its protein product is CASAPTGEDPYTQYF.

This clonotype was detected a few times. The chain is built from TRBV6-1 and TRBJ1-6; TRBD1 matches 8 bases. The CDR3 extends over 14 amino acids. Germline V CDR1 and CDR2: MNHNS, SASEGT. The ends lost 5 bases at V and 7 bases at J; junction bases unmatched: 4. CDR3 sequence reads: CASSPRGRNSPLHF. The CDR3 DNA reads as TGTGCCAGCAGTCCCAGGGGGCGAAATTCACCCCTCCACTTT.

This clonotype was seen at least ten times. The chain has TRBV12-5 and TRBJ2-7; D gene ambiguous. Per the germline V gene, CDR1 is LGHNT and CDR2 is FRNRAP. The V end was cut by 6 bases, the J end by 0 bases, with 6 bases between. CDR3 length equals 12 residues. CDR3 amino acids: CASGKNSYEQYF. The DNA of the CDR3 is TGTGCTAGTGGGAAGAACTCCTACGAGCAGTACTTC.

This chain connects TRBV12-3 or TRBV12-4 to TRBJ2-1, with TRBD2 matching 7 bases. This CDR3 region has 17 residues. V lost 6 bases and J lost 0; bases outside the gene matches: 11. CDR3 DNA: TGTGCCAGCAGCCCTCGGACTAGAACTGACTCCTACAATGAGCAGTTCTTC. It yields the protein CASSPRTRTDSYNEQFF.

There are many counts of this clonotype. V is TRBV12-3 or TRBV12-4 and J is TRBJ2-7, with D tentatively TRBD2 (6 bases). CDR3 size: 14 residues. Trimming shortened V by 6 bases and J by 2 bases, and 14 bases separated the two germline ends. CDR3 DNA: TGTGCCAGCAGCTTCGGGACTGGGGCCTACGAGCAGTACTTC. Translated: CASSFGTGAYEQYF.

Notes on this clonotype: Possible read error: a much larger clone is one base away. The conserved closing phenylalanine or tryptophan is absent in this CDR3, likely reflecting a read error. This chain joins TRBV7-6 and TRBJ1-3, with unresolved D. The CDR3 totals 16 residues. V lost 1 base and J lost 0, with 10 bases in between. CDR1 is SGHVS and CDR2 is FNYEAQ in the germline V gene. CDR3 loop: CASSLGLLGSGNTIYC. CDR3 in DNA: TGTGCCAGCAGCTTAGGGCTACTGGGCTCTGGAAACACCATATATTGT.

This clonotype occurred many times. This chain joins TRBV7-2 and TRBJ1-2, with TRBD1 identical over 10 bases. CDR1 SGHTA and CDR2 FQGNSA come from the germline V gene. This CDR3 has 16 amino acids. The V segment lost 4 bases and the J segment 5 bases; nucleotides outside the gene matches: 10. CDR3 region: CASSSPGQGPGYGYTF. The CDR3 DNA follows: TGTGCCAGCAGCTCTCCGGGACAGGGGCCAGGTTATGGCTACACCTTC.

In the case of this clonotype: Likely a read error: the CDR3 ends without its conserved phenylalanine or tryptophan. The rearrangement links TRBV7-2 to TRBJ2-1, with TRBD2 identical over 13 bases. The trim removed 5 bases at V and 10 bases at J, leaving 11 bases unmatched. CDR3 length: 16 residues. Germline V CDR1 and CDR2: SGHTA, FQGNSA. This CDR3 reads CASSRTRTSGGAEQFL. CDR3 nucleotide sequence: TGTGCCAGCAGCCGCACCAGGACTAGCGGGGGCGCCGAGCAGTTCTTA.

The V gene is TRBV10-3, the J gene TRBJ2-5, with D possibly being TRBD1 or TRBD2 (5 bases each). Germline V gene lookup returns CDR1 ENHRY and CDR2 SYGVKD. Deletions cut 7 bases from V and 2 bases from J, with 11 bases between. CDR3 length: 13 amino acids. The CDR3 loop is CAIMGTSQETQYF. The CDR3 DNA sequence: TGTGCCATCATGGGGACCTCACAAGAGACCCAGTACTTC.